The subject of this entry is one T cell receptor beta chain. This clonotype was seen a handful of times. There is no known antigen for this receptor. Base qualities are not recorded, but no much larger clone differs from it by a single base. The method behind the library was RT-PCR. Data came from an Illumina MiSeq. TCRdb applied fastp at Q25 and MiXCR to the public reads, then kept only in-frame beta chains. Each entry is one CDR3 protein sequence, shown with its most common DNA and genes. This sample is represented by about 680,000 distinct CDR3 sequences; approximately 15% of them were singletons. In total, the top ten clones hold 3.6% of the sample. This specimen belongs to a study (dated by TCRdb to the mid-2010s). V is clipped by 2 bases and J by 3 bases, and the sequence between their germline boundaries is 13 bases long. Sequences MGHRA (CDR1) and YSYEKL (CDR2) are obtained from the germline V gene. There are 15 amino acids in the CDR3, from cysteine to phenylalanine inclusive. Only the CDR3 region is kept as DNA, spanning 45 bases read in frame from base 1.

Material: memory CD4+ T cells from blood. In this chain, TRBV4-1 is recombined with TRBJ2-5; the D call could be TRBD1 or TRBD2, with each sharing 6 bases. This clonotype originated in a female donor in good health, serving as a healthy control. The CDR3 loop reads CASSQYMRGEETQYF. In nucleotide form, the sequence is TGCGCCAGCAGCCAATATATGAGGGGGGAAGAGACCCAGTACTTC.